The source of this T cell receptor beta chain is a study of CD8 T cells in acute hepatitis C reinfection. The method was immunoSEQ multiplex PCR; TCRdb's version includes in-frame clones alone and lacks a portion of them. This table has tens of thousands of clones, more than 75% appearing once. Germline lookup yields CDR1 MNHEY and CDR2 SMNVEV (reference sequence). This CDR3 spans 11 amino acids. Between the trimmed V and J ends, which lost 5 bases and 8 bases, there was a span of 9 bases. As for time point: naive CD8 control sorted from an acute-time-point sample. The study's findings and limits: Overrepresentation in the naive pool did not explain the preferential TRBV04 and TRBV06 usage seen in all groups.

This clone has just one count. Its antigen is not identified. The chain has TRBV27 and TRBJ1-1; D may be TRBD1 (5 bases). Sequenced sample: naive CD8+ T cells from PBMCs. The clonotype was recovered from a man younger than 45 with chronic hepatitis C. Written as DNA, the CDR3 is TGTGCCAGCAGTCGGGGGGTAGAAGCTTTCTTT. Its translation: CASSRGVEAFF.